This TCR beta chain was recovered during a study of shared clonotypes between healthy human individuals. Study-level background: The plates for each donor numbered three CD4 naive, three CD4 memory, two CD8 naive and one CD8 memory.

Whole-study findings and limits: Some naive CD4 clonotypes, 4.5% to 5.5%, turned up in common across a few donors.

From CD4+ cells came CD45RA+ naive and CD45RA-negative memory subsets. Comments on this clone: Its specificity is unknown.

The CDR3 runs 15 residues. Germline V CDR1 and CDR2: MGHRA, YSYEKL. With 1 base removed from V and 4 bases from J, the gap between germline ends came to 10 bases. Original methodology: Filtering differed since immunoSEQ provided only junctions, with no quality scores. Data came from immunoSEQ multiplex PCR; TCRdb stores just in-frame clones and leaves some out. V and J calls and clone size come straight from that table; D and trimming were deduced from the DNA. The data hold hundreds of thousands of clones, with more than 70% observed a single time. The sequenced sample was memory CD4+ T cells sorted from blood. Sample subset: CD45RA-negative fraction. The chain combines TRBV4-1 with TRBJ2-2; a possible D gene is TRBD1 (6 bases). The origin of this receptor is a woman aged 25-40 years in good health. DNA of the CDR3: TGCGCCAGCAGCCAAGTTGGGGGCCGCACCGGGGAGCTGTTTTTT. Translated, it gives CASSQVGGRTGELFF.